A single sample is the source of the 26 T cell receptor beta chains below, sequenced in a study of OX40 agonist ivuxolimab in advanced cancers. Assay: immunoSEQ multiplex PCR; the TCRdb copy retains only in-frame clones and omits some. The sample holds under 30,000 clones; about nine tenths are singletons and the top ten take over 8%. This specimen consisted of CD4+ or CD8+ T cells sorted from blood, obtained in a trial of the OX40 agonist ivuxolimab. All receptors come from an adult with an advanced solid tumor such as melanoma, head and neck, liver or kidney cancer.

V usage is TRBV7-3 and J usage is TRBJ2-2, with 7 bases aligning to TRBD1. The CDR3 contains 16 residues. V lost 5 bases to trimming and J lost 3 bases; unmatched junction nucleotides: 9. Germline CDR1 and CDR2: SGHTA and FQGTGA. CDR3 sequence reads: CASSPRRTGHTGELFF. CDR3 DNA sequence: TGTGCCAGCAGCCCCCGCCGGACAGGCCACACCGGGGAGCTGTTTTTT.

CDR3 sequence: CASSAPGAYEQYF. The CDR3 DNA reads TGTGCCAGCAGCGCACCTGGGGCCTACGAGCAGTACTTC. V is TRBV9 and J is TRBJ2-7; unclear D gene. CDR3 length: 13 residues. V was shortened by 3 bases and J by 2 bases, with 9 bases between the two germline ends. Per germline, CDR1 SGDLS and CDR2 YYNGEE.

J is TRBJ2-7 and V is TRBV6-1; D might be TRBD2 (6 bases). The V and J ends lost 5 bases and 3 bases respectively, with 17 bases between them. Germline CDR1 reads MNHNS; CDR2 reads SASEGT. The CDR3 has 15 amino acids. The CDR3 coding sequence is TGTGCCAGCAGTCGTGTAGCGGAGGCCTACTACGAGCAGTACTTC. Protein: CASSRVAEAYYEQYF.

This chain links TRBV4-1 with TRBJ1-5; a weak D match, TRBD1 (5 bases). The CDR3 extends over 15 amino acids. V was clipped by 1 base and J by 1 base, with 8 bases between them. Germline CDR1 MGHRA, CDR2 YSYEKL. CDR3 DNA: TGCGCCAGCAGCCAAGGCCAGGGAAGCAATCAGCCCCAGCATTTT. It translates to CASSQGQGSNQPQHF.

In its sample, this clone was seen once. The chain carries TRBV2 and TRBJ2-7; 7 nucleotides line up with TRBD1. The V gene end was trimmed by 5 bases and the J gene end by 2 bases; junction bases not matched to a gene: 3. CDR3 length: 13 residues. CDR1 is SNHLY and CDR2 is FYNNEI in the germline V gene. Here the CDR3 DNA reads TGTGCCAGCAGTATCGGACAGGCCTACGAGCAGTACTTC. This gives the protein CASSIGQAYEQYF.

This sequence joins TRBV11-2 and TRBJ2-2; D remains ambiguous. Germline loops: CDR1 SGHAT, CDR2 FQNNGV. The CDR3 sequence is 16 residues long. V was trimmed by 4 bases and J by 4 bases, leaving 16 bases between them. The CDR3 DNA reads as TGTGCCAGCAGCTCAAGGGTGATCTACTCCACCGGGGAGCTGTTTTTT. It translates to CASSSRVIYSTGELFF.

The V call is TRBV4-3, the J call TRBJ2-1, with 7 bases lining up with TRBD2. V lost 4 bases and J lost 8; bases outside the gene matches: 8. This CDR3 has 14 amino acids. Germline V gene data show CDR1 as LGHNA and CDR2 as YSLEER. CDR3 DNA sequence: TGCGCCAGCAGCCTTCGTGGCGGGAGCGATGAGCAGTTCTTC. This sequence encodes CASSLRGGSDEQFF.

This clone has just a few counts. The chain employs TRBV4-1 and TRBJ2-1; tentative D call: TRBD2 (6 bases). There are 16 residues in the CDR3. The V end was cut by 0 bases, the J end by 5 bases, with 14 bases between. Germline CDR1 is MGHRA and CDR2 is YSYEKL. Here the CDR3 DNA reads TGCGCCAGCAGCCAAGACGCCGTCGGGGGAGACAATGAGCAGTTCTTC. This codes for CASSQDAVGGDNEQFF.

The count of this clone is one. V is TRBV19 and J is TRBJ2-3; no reliable D call. The CDR3 loop spans 15 amino acids. With 0 bases removed from V and 2 bases from J, the gap between germline ends came to 9 bases. Germline-derived CDR1 and CDR2 are LNHDA and SQIVND (reference sequence). CDR3: CASSIDLGLTDTQYF. The CDR3 nucleotides are TGTGCCAGTAGTATAGATCTAGGCCTCACAGATACGCAGTATTTT.

The chain links TRBV11-2 to TRBJ2-1; 8 bases line up with TRBD2. The germline V gene has CDR1 SGHAT and CDR2 FQNNGV. This CDR3 comprises 18 residues. V lost 6 bases and J lost 2; bases outside the gene matches: 15. CDR3 in amino acids: CASRSPPAGETPYNEQFF. DNA of the CDR3: TGTGCCAGCAGATCCCCCCCAGCGGGAGAAACGCCCTACAATGAGCAGTTCTTC.

This clone has a single count. This chain connects TRBV27 to TRBJ1-2; D is perhaps TRBD1 (5 bases). Trimming left V 3 bases short and J 7 bases short, with 12 bases between. This CDR3 spans 13 amino acids. In germline, CDR1 is MNHEY, CDR2 SMNVEV (reference sequence). CDR3 nucleotide sequence: TGTGCCAGCAGTTTCCCCGGGGGTGGTGGCTACACCTTC. This encodes CASSFPGGGGYTF.

In nucleotides, the CDR3 is TGCGCCAGCAGCCAAGATCGTCCAGGGGACTACGAGCAGTACTTC. Encoded protein: CASSQDRPGDYEQYF. This rearrangement joins TRBV4-1 to TRBJ2-7; D is possibly TRBD1 (6 bases). This CDR3 contains 15 residues. In germline, CDR1 is MGHRA, CDR2 YSYEKL. V was shortened by 0 bases and J by 3 bases, with 12 bases between the two germline ends.

The chain recombines TRBV11-3 with TRBJ1-1; perhaps TRBD1 as D (5 bases). The V gene lost 1 base and the J gene lost 3 bases, with 15 bases spanning the gap. CDR1 is SGHNT and CDR2 is YENEEA in the germline V gene. This CDR3 is 16 amino acids long. In DNA form, the CDR3 reads TGTGCCAGCAGCTTAGTGGTCGGCAGGGCCGACACTGAAGCTTTCTTT. Amino acid sequence: CASSLVVGRADTEAFF.

The genes are TRBV9 and TRBJ1-2; D uncertain. The CDR3 sequence is 13 residues long. From germline, CDR1 is SGDLS and CDR2 YYNGEE. V lost 0 bases to trimming and J lost 5 bases, with 8 bases between them. In DNA form, the CDR3 reads TGTGCCAGCAGCGTAGCCGCGGATTATGGCTACACCTTC. Amino acids: CASSVAADYGYTF. Together with reference TRBV9 and TRBJ1-2, the CDR3 gives the full variable domain: DSGVTQTPKHLITATGQRVTLRCSPRSGDLSVYWYQQSLDQGLQFLIQYYNGEERAKGNILERFSAQQFPDLHSELNLSSLELGDSALYFCASSVAADYGYTFGSGTRLTVV.

This clone was counted between two and nine times. The chain links TRBV10-3 to TRBJ2-7, with D tentatively TRBD2 (6 bases). The CDR3 sequence is 14 residues long. Germline values: CDR1 ENHRY, CDR2 SYGVKD. The V end was cut by 5 bases, the J end by 3 bases, with 14 bases between. The CDR3 DNA is TGTGCCATCAGTAACACGGGAGTTAGCTACGAGCAGTACTTC. Translated: CAISNTGVSYEQYF.

The V and J genes are TRBV30 and TRBJ1-2; D is possibly TRBD1 (5 bases). Trimming took off 8 bases at V and 8 bases at J, with 15 bases between the two ends. Germline CDR1 is GTSNPN and CDR2 is SVGIG (reference sequence). The CDR3 has 11 residues. In nucleotides, the CDR3 is TGTGCCGTGGGGACCGTCCGCGGCTACACCTTC. Protein: CAVGTVRGYTF.

This chain links TRBV9 with TRBJ2-3; 7 bases match TRBD2. Per germline, CDR1 SGDLS and CDR2 YYNGEE. V dropped 0 bases and J dropped 1; count of bases not matched to a gene: 5. CDR3 size: 16 residues. The CDR3 sequence: CASSVGGGGGTDTQYF. The CDR3 DNA sequence: TGTGCCAGCAGCGTAGGGGGCGGGGGAGGCACAGATACGCAGTATTTT.

As DNA, the CDR3 is TGCAGCGTTGAAGATCATGTGACAGAGACAATCAGTGGGGCCAACGTCCTGACTTTC. This gives the protein CSVEDHVTETISGANVLTF. V gene TRBV29-1 combines with J gene TRBJ2-6; tentatively, D is TRBD1 (5 bases). This CDR3 has 19 residues. Germline V gene lookup returns CDR1 SQVTM and CDR2 ANQGSEA. Trimming removed 0 bases from V and 3 bases from J, with 21 bases in between.

The chain employs TRBV4-2 and TRBJ2-7; 12 bases fit TRBD1. The germline gives CDR1 LGHNA, CDR2 YNFKEQ. Trimming removed 1 base from V and 7 bases from J; junction bases left unmatched: 11. The CDR3 covers 17 residues. The CDR3: CASSQVLRDRGLGEQYF. In DNA form, the CDR3 reads TGTGCCAGCAGCCAAGTATTGCGGGACAGGGGGCTGGGTGAGCAGTACTTC.

The V gene is TRBV19, the J gene TRBJ2-2, with 10 bases matching TRBD1. The germline gives CDR1 LNHDA, CDR2 SQIVND (reference sequence). This CDR3 has 15 amino acids. With 8 bases clipped from V and 4 bases from J, the junction kept 7 bases outside the gene matches. The CDR3 loop is CASLRGTGVTGELFF. CDR3 in DNA: TGTGCCAGTCTTCGGGGGACAGGGGTCACCGGGGAGCTGTTTTTT.

This chain links TRBV19 with TRBJ2-1; D is ambiguous. The V end was cut by 0 bases, the J end by 5 bases, with 8 bases between. From germline, CDR1 is LNHDA and CDR2 SQIVND (reference sequence). The length of the CDR3 is 14 residues. In nucleotides, the CDR3 is TGTGCCAGTAGTATAGATCTGCCGAACAATGAGCAGTTCTTC. Translation: CASSIDLPNNEQFF.

This chain joins TRBV5-4 and TRBJ2-1; TRBD2 agrees at 7 bases. The CDR3 spans 13 residues. CDR1 and CDR2 from the germline V gene are SGHNT and YYREEE (reference sequence). J gave up 9 bases and V 0 bases, and 3 bases lay outside the gene matches. In DNA form, the CDR3 reads TGTGCCAGCAGCTTGGACCCGGGGGGTGAGCAGTTCTTC. This translates into CASSLDPGGEQFF.

This chain links TRBV7-3 with TRBJ1-1, with D uncertain. In germline, CDR1 is SGHTA, CDR2 FQGTGA. V gave up 4 bases and J gave up 7 bases, with 13 bases separating them. The CDR3 totals 13 residues. DNA of the CDR3: TGTGCCAGCAGCTCAGCGACACTCGGTGAAGCTTTCTTT. Its protein product is CASSSATLGEAFF.

The chain recombines TRBV4-2 with TRBJ2-3; TRBD2 matches 8 bases. The V gene's germline CDR1 is LGHNA and CDR2 YNFKEQ. The CDR3 extends over 17 amino acids. The V and J ends lost 0 bases and 4 bases, in that order; junction bases with no gene match: 9. The CDR3 loop is CASSQDPPAGEADTQYF. The DNA of the CDR3 is TGTGCCAGCAGCCAAGATCCCCCAGCGGGAGAGGCAGATACGCAGTATTTT.

The chain is built from TRBV4-1 and TRBJ1-2, with D perhaps matching TRBD1 (5 bases). Germline CDR1 and CDR2: MGHRA and YSYEKL. CDR3 size: 14 residues. Trimming took off 0 bases at V and 5 bases at J, with 10 bases between the two ends. The CDR3 is CASSQEQASYGYTF. CDR3 nucleotide sequence: TGCGCCAGCAGCCAAGAACAGGCTAGTTATGGCTACACCTTC.

This clone was observed a handful of times. The chain employs TRBV4-2 and TRBJ2-3; 9 bases line up with TRBD2. The germline V gene encodes CDR1 LGHNA and CDR2 YNFKEQ. CDR3 size: 15 residues. The trim removed 1 base at V and 2 bases at J, leaving 1 base unmatched. The CDR3 region has the DNA TGTGCCAGCAGCCAAGGCGGGGGGGCCACAGATACGCAGTATTTT. The encoded protein is CASSQGGGATDTQYF.